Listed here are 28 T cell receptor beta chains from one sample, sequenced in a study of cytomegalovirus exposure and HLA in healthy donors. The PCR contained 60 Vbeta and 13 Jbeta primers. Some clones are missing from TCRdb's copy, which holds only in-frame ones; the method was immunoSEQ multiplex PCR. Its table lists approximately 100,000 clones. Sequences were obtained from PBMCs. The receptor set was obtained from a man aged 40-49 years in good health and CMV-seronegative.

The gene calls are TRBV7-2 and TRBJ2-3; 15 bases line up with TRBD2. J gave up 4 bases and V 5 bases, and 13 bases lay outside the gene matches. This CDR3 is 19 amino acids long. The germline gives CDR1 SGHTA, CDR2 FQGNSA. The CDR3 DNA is TGTGCCAGCAGCCCCTACAGCAGCGGACTAGCGGGGGGGCCAGATACGCAGTATTTT. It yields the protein CASSPYSSGLAGGPDTQYF.

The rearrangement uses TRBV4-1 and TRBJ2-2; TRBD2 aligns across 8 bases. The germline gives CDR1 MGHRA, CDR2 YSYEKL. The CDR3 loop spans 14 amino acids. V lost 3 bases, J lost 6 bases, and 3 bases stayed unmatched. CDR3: CASSQTLAAGELFF. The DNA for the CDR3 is TGCGCCAGCAGCCAGACACTAGCGGCCGGGGAGCTGTTTTTT.

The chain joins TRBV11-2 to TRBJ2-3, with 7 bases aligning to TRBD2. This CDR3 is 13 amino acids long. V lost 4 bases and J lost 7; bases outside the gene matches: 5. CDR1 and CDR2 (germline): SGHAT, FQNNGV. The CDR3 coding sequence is TGTGCCAGCAGCTCGACCGGGGGGAATACGCAGTATTTT. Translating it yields CASSSTGGNTQYF.

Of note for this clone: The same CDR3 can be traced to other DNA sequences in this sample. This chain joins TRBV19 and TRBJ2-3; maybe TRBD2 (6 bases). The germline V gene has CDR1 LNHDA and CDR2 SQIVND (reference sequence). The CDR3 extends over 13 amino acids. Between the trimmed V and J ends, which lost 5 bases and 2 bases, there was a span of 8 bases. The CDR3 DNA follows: TGTGCCAGTAGTGCGGGAAACACAGATACGCAGTATTTT. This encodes CASSAGNTDTQYF.

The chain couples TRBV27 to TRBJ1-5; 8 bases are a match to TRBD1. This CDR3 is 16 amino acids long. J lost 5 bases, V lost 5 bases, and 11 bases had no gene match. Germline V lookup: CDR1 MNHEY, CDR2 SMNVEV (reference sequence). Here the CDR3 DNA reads TGTGCCAGCAGTCCGCCAGGGACAGGCCTGCATCAGCCCCAGCATTTT. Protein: CASSPPGTGLHQPQHF.

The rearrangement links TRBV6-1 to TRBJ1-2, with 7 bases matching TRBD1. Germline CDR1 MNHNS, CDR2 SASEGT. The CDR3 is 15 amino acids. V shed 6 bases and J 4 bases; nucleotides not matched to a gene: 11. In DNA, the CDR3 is TGTGCCAGCAGGATTTACGAGGGGGCAGTCTATGGCTACACCTTC. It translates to CASRIYEGAVYGYTF.

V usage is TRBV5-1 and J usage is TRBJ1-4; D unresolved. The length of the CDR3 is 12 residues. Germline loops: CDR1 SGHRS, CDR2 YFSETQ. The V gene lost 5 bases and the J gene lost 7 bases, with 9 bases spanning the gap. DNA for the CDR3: TGCGCCAGCAGGGGCGTGGGTGAAAAACTGTTTTTT. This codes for CASRGVGEKLFF.

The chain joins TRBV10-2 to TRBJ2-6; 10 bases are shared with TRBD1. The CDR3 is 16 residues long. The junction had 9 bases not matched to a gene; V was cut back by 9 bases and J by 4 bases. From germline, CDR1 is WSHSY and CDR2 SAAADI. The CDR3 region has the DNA TGCGCCAGTTGGGACAGGGGCTCATCAGGGGCCAACGTCCTGACTTTC. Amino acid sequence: CASWDRGSSGANVLTF.

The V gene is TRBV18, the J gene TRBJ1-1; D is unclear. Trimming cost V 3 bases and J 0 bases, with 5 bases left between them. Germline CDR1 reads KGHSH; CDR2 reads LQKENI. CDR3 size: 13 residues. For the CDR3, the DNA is TGTGCCAGCTCACCCACAGTGAACACTGAAGCTTTCTTT. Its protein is CASSPTVNTEAFF.

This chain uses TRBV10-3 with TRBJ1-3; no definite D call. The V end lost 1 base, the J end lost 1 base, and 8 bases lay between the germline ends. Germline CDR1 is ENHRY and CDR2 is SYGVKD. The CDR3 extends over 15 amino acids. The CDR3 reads CAISEWEESGNTIYF. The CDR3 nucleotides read TGTGCCATCAGTGAGTGGGAGGAATCTGGAAACACCATATATTTT.

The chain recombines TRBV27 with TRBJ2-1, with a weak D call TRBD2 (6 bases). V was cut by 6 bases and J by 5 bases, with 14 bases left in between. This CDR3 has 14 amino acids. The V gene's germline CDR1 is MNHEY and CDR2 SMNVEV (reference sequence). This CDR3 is CASSRGFTNNEQFF. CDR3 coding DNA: TGTGCCAGCAGCCGGGGGTTTACGAACAATGAGCAGTTCTTC.

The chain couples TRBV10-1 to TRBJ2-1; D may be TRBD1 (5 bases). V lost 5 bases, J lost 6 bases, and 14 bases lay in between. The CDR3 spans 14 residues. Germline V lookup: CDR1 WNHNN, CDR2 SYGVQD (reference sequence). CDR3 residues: CASSRDSVLNEQFF. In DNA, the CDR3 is TGCGCCAGCAGTAGAGACAGCGTACTCAATGAGCAGTTCTTC.

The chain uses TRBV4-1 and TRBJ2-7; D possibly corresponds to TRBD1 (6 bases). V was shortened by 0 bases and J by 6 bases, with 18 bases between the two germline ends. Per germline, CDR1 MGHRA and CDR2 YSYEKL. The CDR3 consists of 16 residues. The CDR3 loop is CASSQDHGQGLREQYF. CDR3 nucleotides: TGCGCCAGCAGCCAAGATCACGGTCAGGGGCTGCGCGAGCAGTACTTC.

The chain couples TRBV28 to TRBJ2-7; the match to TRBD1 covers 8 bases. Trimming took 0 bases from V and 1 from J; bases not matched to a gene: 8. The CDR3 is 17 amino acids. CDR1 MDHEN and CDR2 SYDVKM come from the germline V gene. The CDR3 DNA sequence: TGTGCCAGCAGTTTATGGGGACTGACAGGGGAATCCTACGAGCAGTACTTC. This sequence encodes CASSLWGLTGESYEQYF.

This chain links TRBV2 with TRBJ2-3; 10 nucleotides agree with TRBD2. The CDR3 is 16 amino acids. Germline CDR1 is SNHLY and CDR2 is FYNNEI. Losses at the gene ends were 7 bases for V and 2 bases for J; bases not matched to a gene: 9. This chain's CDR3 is CASIRSGRVLTDTQYF. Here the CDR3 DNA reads TGTGCCAGCATCCGAAGCGGGAGGGTCCTCACAGATACGCAGTATTTT.

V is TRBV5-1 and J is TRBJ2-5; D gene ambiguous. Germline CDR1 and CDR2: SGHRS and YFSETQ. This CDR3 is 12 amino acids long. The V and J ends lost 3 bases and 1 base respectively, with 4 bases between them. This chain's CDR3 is CASSSSQETQYF. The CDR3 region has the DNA TGCGCCAGCAGCTCTAGCCAAGAGACCCAGTACTTC.

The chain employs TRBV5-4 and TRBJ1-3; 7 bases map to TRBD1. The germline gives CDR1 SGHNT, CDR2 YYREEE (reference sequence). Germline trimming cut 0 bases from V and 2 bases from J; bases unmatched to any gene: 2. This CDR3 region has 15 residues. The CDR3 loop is CASSLEGAAGNTIYF. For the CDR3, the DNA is TGTGCCAGCAGCTTGGAGGGGGCGGCTGGAAACACCATATATTTT. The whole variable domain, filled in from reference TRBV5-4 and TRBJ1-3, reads ETGVTQSPTHLIKTRGQQVTLRCSSQSGHNTVSWYQQALGQGPQFIFQYYREEENGRGNFPPRFSGLQFPNYSSELNVNALELDDSALYLCASSLEGAAGNTIYFGEGSWLTVV.

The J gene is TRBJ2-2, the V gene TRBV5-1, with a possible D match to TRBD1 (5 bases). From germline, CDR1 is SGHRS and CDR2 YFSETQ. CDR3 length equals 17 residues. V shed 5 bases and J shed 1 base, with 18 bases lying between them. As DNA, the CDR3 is TGCGCCAGCAGACCCCCTGACAGCCCCGTGAACACCGGGGAGCTGTTTTTT. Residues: CASRPPDSPVNTGELFF.

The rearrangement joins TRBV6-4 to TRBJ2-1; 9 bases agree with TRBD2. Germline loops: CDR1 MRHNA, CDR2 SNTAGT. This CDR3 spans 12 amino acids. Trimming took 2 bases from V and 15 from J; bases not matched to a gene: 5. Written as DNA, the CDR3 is TGTGCCAGCAGTGACATAGCGGGGGTTTGGTTCTTC. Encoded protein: CASSDIAGVWFF.

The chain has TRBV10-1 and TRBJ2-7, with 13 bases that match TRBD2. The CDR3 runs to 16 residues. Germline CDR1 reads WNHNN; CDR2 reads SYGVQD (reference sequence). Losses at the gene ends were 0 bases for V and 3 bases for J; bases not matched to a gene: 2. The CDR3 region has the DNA TGCGCCAGCAGTGAGTCGGGACTAGCGGGGAACTACGAGCAGTACTTC. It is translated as CASSESGLAGNYEQYF.

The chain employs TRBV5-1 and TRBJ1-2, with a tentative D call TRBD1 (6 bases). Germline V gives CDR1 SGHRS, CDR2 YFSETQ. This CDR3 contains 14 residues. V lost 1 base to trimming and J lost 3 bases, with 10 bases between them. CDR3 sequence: CASSLRGMDYGYTF. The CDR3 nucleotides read TGCGCCAGCAGCTTGAGGGGGATGGACTATGGCTACACCTTC.

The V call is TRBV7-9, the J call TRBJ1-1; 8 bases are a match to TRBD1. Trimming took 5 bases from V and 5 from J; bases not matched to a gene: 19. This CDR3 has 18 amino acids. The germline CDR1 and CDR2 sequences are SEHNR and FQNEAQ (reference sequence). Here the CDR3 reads CASSPFLSIQGARTEAFF. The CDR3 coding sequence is TGTGCCAGCAGCCCGTTCCTCTCCATCCAGGGGGCGCGAACTGAAGCTTTCTTT.

In nucleotides, the CDR3 is TGCGCCAGCAGCCCCCCACAGAACACTGAAGCTTTCTTT. It codes for CASSPPQNTEAFF. V and J are TRBV4-1 and TRBJ1-1, with D unclear. Per the germline V gene, CDR1 is MGHRA and CDR2 is YSYEKL. Trimming pared 4 bases from V and 1 base from J, leaving 7 bases between. CDR3 length equals 13 residues.

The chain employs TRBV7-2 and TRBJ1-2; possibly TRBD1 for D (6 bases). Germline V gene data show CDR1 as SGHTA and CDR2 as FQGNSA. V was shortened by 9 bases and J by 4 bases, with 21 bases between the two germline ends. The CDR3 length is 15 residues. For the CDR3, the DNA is TGTGCCAGTCAAGGTGGGGGCAGGACCCTCTATGGCTACACCTTC. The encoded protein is CASQGGGRTLYGYTF.

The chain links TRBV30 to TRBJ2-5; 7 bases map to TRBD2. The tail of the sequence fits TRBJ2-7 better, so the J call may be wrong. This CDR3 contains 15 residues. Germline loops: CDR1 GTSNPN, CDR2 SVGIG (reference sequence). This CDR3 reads CAWSVGGSPSYEQYF. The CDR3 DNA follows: TGTGCCTGGAGTGTTGGCGGGAGTCCTTCCTACGAGCAGTACTTC.

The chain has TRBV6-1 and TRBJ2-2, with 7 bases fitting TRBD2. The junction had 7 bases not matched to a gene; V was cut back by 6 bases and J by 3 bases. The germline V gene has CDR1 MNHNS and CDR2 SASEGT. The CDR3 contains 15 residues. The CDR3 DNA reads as TGTGCCAGCAGGCCCGGGGGGTCAGACACCGGGGAGCTGTTTTTT. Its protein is CASRPGGSDTGELFF.

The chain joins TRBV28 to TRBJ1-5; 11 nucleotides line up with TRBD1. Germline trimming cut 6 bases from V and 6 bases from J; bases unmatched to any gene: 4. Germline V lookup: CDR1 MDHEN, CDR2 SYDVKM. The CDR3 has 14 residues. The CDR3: CASRGTGGIQPQHF. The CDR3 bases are TGTGCCAGCAGAGGGACAGGGGGAATTCAGCCCCAGCATTTT. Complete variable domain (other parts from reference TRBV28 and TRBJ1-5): DVKVTQSSRYLVKRTGEKVFLECVQDMDHENMFWYRQDPGLGLRLIYFSYDVKMKEKGDIPEGYSVSREKKERFSLILESASTNQTSMYLCASRGTGGIQPQHFGDGTRLSIL.

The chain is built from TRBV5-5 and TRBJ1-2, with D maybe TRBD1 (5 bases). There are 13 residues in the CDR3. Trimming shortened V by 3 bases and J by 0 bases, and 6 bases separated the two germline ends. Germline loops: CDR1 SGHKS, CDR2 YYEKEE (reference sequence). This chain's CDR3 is CASSWTTNYGYTF. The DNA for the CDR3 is TGTGCCAGCAGCTGGACAACTAACTATGGCTACACCTTC.